Presented here are 27 T cell receptor beta chains from one specimen sequenced in a study of molecular identifiers for immune sequencing clone quantification. TCRdb fed the PCR reads into MiXCR, producing one record per CDR3 protein. The data show about half a million distinct CDR3 sequences, around 23% seen once. The sample comprised naive CD8+ T cells from blood, with Jurkat cell RNA spiked in. The subset here: FACS-sorted CD8+CD4-CCR7+CD45RA+ naive T cells. Receptors originate from a human donor in good health. Some libraries in this study had Jurkat cell RNA spiked in.

This clonotype was seen ten or more times. CDR3 loop: CATSNRGGQGSNEQFF. Here the CDR3 DNA reads TGTGCCACCAGCAACCGAGGCGGACAGGGGTCCAATGAGCAGTTCTTC. J is TRBJ2-1 and V is TRBV15, with TRBD1 identical over 9 bases. The germline V gene has CDR1 LNHNV and CDR2 YYDKDF (reference sequence). With 4 bases clipped from V and 6 bases from J, the junction kept 10 bases outside the gene matches. CDR3 length: 16 amino acids.

With regard to this clonotype: A much larger clone sits a single nucleotide away, making a read error possible. The V and J genes are TRBV5-3 and TRBJ2-3; weak D call: TRBD2 (5 bases). TRBV5-3 is annotated as an ORF whose role is uncertain. CDR3 length: 13 residues. V was cut by 8 bases and J by 5 bases, with 15 bases left in between. CDR3 DNA sequence: TGTGCCAGCGGCTCTAGCTATCGAGATACGCAGTATTTT. Protein sequence: CASGSSYRDTQYF.

This clonotype was counted many times. This sequence joins TRBV5-1 and TRBJ2-7, with 10 bases lining up with TRBD2. J was trimmed by 4 bases and V by 0 bases; bases with no gene match: 13. The CDR3 is 18 residues long. Per germline, CDR1 SGHRS and CDR2 YFSETQ. The CDR3 DNA reads as TGCGCCAGCAGCTTGGAAGGACTAGCGGCCGCCCATAATTACGAGCAGTACTTC. This translates into CASSLEGLAAAHNYEQYF.

The genes are TRBV4-3 and TRBJ2-7; D is possibly TRBD1 (5 bases). In germline, CDR1 is LGHNA, CDR2 YSLEER. V lost 6 bases to trimming and J lost 2 bases, with 26 bases between them. This CDR3 is 18 amino acids long. The CDR3 reads CASSPNTATEPSTYEQYF. CDR3 nucleotide sequence: TGCGCCAGCAGTCCGAATACGGCGACAGAACCCTCAACCTACGAGCAGTACTTC.

Many counts were recorded for this clonotype. V usage is TRBV5-1 and J usage is TRBJ2-7; D is uncertain. Trimming took off 1 base at V and 2 bases at J, with 4 bases between the two ends. The CDR3 sequence is 12 residues long. From germline, CDR1 is SGHRS and CDR2 YFSETQ. CDR3 region: CASSLHPYEQYF. CDR3 DNA: TGCGCCAGCAGCTTGCACCCCTACGAGCAGTACTTC.

This clonotype has more than one count but fewer than ten. J is TRBJ2-3 and V is TRBV7-9; D is unresolved. This CDR3 spans 16 amino acids. Per the germline V gene, CDR1 is SEHNR and CDR2 is FQNEAQ (reference sequence). V lost 5 bases and J 1 base, leaving 16 bases between the germline ends. Here the CDR3 DNA reads TGTGCCAGCAGCCCCCCCATGGGTGACCGCACAGATACGCAGTATTTT. Protein sequence: CASSPPMGDRTDTQYF.

This clonotype was seen repeatedly, ten times or more. The gene calls are TRBV27 and TRBJ1-1; 8 nucleotides align to TRBD1. This CDR3 region has 13 residues. Germline CDR1 and CDR2: MNHEY and SMNVEV (reference sequence). Trimming removed 4 bases from V and 11 bases from J; junction bases left unmatched: 9. The DNA for the CDR3 is TGTGCCAGCAGTTCAGGACAGGGTGAGGGTGCTTTCTTT. It yields the protein CASSSGQGEGAFF.

The chain employs TRBV9 and TRBJ2-5; 10 bases map to TRBD2. Germline V gives CDR1 SGDLS, CDR2 YYNGEE. The CDR3 sequence is 15 residues long. Germline trimming cut 2 bases from V and 2 bases from J; bases unmatched to any gene: 3. The CDR3 reads CASSVGTSVQETQYF. Here the CDR3 DNA reads TGTGCCAGCAGCGTCGGGACTAGCGTACAAGAGACCCAGTACTTC. Full variable domain (remainder filled in from reference TRBV9 and TRBJ2-5): DSGVTQTPKHLITATGQRVTLRCSPRSGDLSVYWYQQSLDQGLQFLIQYYNGEERAKGNILERFSAQQFPDLHSELNLSSLELGDSALYFCASSVGTSVQETQYFGPGTRLLVL.

V usage is TRBV12-3 or TRBV12-4 and J usage is TRBJ1-2; tentative D call: TRBD1 (5 bases). This CDR3 is built from 16 residues. The V end was cut by 5 bases, the J end by 3 bases, with 19 bases between. The CDR3 coding sequence is TGTGCCAGCAGTCCCCAGACGCGGGGGGATTACTATGGCTACACCTTC. This codes for CASSPQTRGDYYGYTF.

This clonotype came up many times. The chain has TRBV30 and TRBJ1-1; D gene ambiguous. The CDR3 is 13 residues long. CDR1 is GTSNPN and CDR2 is SVGIG in the germline V gene (reference sequence). V was trimmed by 0 bases and J by 3 bases, leaving 8 bases between them. The CDR3 coding sequence is TGTGCCTGGAGTGTACGTGGTGACACTGAAGCTTTCTTT. As protein: CAWSVRGDTEAFF.

A word on this clonotype: This may come from a read error, since a much larger clone is one base off. The chain has TRBV12-3 or TRBV12-4 and TRBJ2-3, with D perhaps matching TRBD1 or TRBD2 (5 bases each). Trimming removed 10 bases at V and 5 bases at J, with 13 bases between. This CDR3 comprises 12 residues. DNA for the CDR3: TGTGCCATGGGACGCTGGAGAGATACGCAGTATTTT. Protein: CAMGRWRDTQYF.

This clonotype was seen many times. The CDR3 protein is CASSSSGAPEAFF. In nucleotides, the CDR3 is TGTGCCAGCAGCTCGTCAGGGGCGCCGGAAGCTTTCTTT. The chain employs TRBV7-9 and TRBJ1-1, with TRBD1 as a possible D gene (6 bases). This CDR3 is 13 amino acids long. Per the germline V gene, CDR1 is SEHNR and CDR2 is FQNEAQ (reference sequence). V dropped 4 bases and J dropped 8 bases, with 14 bases sitting between them.

This clonotype has a handful of counts. The CDR3 protein is CASRAETGYTEAFF. For the CDR3, the DNA is TGTGCCAGCCGCGCGGAGACAGGATACACTGAAGCTTTCTTT. The chain couples TRBV27 to TRBJ1-1, with a weak D call TRBD1 (6 bases). There are 14 residues in the CDR3. The V and J ends lost 8 bases and 3 bases respectively, with 16 bases between them. Germline-derived CDR1 and CDR2 are MNHEY and SMNVEV (reference sequence).

This clonotype was detected ten times or more. The J gene is TRBJ2-3, the V gene TRBV2, with 7 bases that match TRBD1. Germline V lookup: CDR1 SNHLY, CDR2 FYNNEI. Unmatched junction bases numbered 19, after V lost 8 bases and J lost 2 bases. The CDR3 is 18 residues long. The CDR3 is CASGPIRPGTAYTDTQYF. CDR3 bases: TGTGCCAGCGGCCCTATCCGTCCCGGGACAGCCTACACAGATACGCAGTATTTT.

The genes are TRBV19 and TRBJ1-5, with D possibly being TRBD1 (6 bases). Germline V gene data show CDR1 as LNHDA and CDR2 as SQIVND (reference sequence). V lost 6 bases and J lost 0, with 15 bases in between. The CDR3 loop spans 16 amino acids. CDR3 coding DNA: TGTGCCAGTAGAGCAAGACAGGAGATTAGCAATCAGCCCCAGCATTTT. As protein: CASRARQEISNQPQHF.

The CDR3 loop is CASSSGMTGAEQYF. CDR3 sequence (DNA): TGTGCCAGCAGCTCAGGAATGACAGGGGCCGAGCAGTACTTC. J is TRBJ2-7 and V is TRBV11-2, with 8 bases identical to TRBD1. This CDR3 is built from 14 residues. Germline loops: CDR1 SGHAT, CDR2 FQNNGV. V lost 4 bases to trimming and J lost 6 bases; unmatched junction nucleotides: 8.

This clonotype came up many times. The chain's CDR3 is CSVGPGGETDTQYF. CDR3 nucleotides: TGCAGCGTAGGCCCTGGCGGAGAGACAGATACGCAGTATTTT. This sequence joins TRBV29-1 and TRBJ2-3, with unresolved D. Germline CDR1 SQVTM, CDR2 ANQGSEA. This CDR3 region has 14 residues. Trimming stripped 6 bases from V and 3 bases from J, with 16 bases between.

V is TRBV7-9 and J is TRBJ1-5; 10 positions agree with TRBD1. Germline V gene sequence: CDR1 SEHNR, CDR2 FQNEAQ (reference sequence). This CDR3 is built from 19 residues. V was pared by 4 bases and J by 0 bases, with 12 bases of the junction left unmatched. The CDR3 DNA follows: TGTGCCAGCAGCTCCCCGGACAGGGGGTTAGAACTTAGCAATCAGCCCCAGCATTTT. Protein: CASSSPDRGLELSNQPQHF.

This clonotype was seen ten or more times. The rearrangement joins TRBV9 to TRBJ2-3; D is unclear. CDR1 and CDR2 from the germline V gene are SGDLS and YYNGEE. The CDR3 runs 13 residues. V lost 4 bases and J lost 3, with 9 bases in between. The CDR3 region is CASSTLQTDTQYF. The CDR3 DNA is TGTGCCAGCAGCACCTTGCAAACAGATACGCAGTATTTT. The full variable domain, its missing parts supplied by reference TRBV9 and TRBJ2-3, is DSGVTQTPKHLITATGQRVTLRCSPRSGDLSVYWYQQSLDQGLQFLIQYYNGEERAKGNILERFSAQQFPDLHSELNLSSLELGDSALYFCASSTLQTDTQYFGPGTRLTVL.

This clonotype was observed a handful of times. This chain uses TRBV24-1 with TRBJ2-3; D may be TRBD1 (5 bases). V lost 1 base, J lost 1 base, and 11 bases lay in between. CDR1 is KGHDR, CDR2 SFDVKD, per germline. The CDR3 extends over 16 amino acids. The CDR3 spells CATSDLIRDRTDTQYF. Here the CDR3 DNA reads TGTGCCACCAGTGATTTAATCAGGGATCGCACAGATACGCAGTATTTT.

J is TRBJ2-1 and V is TRBV5-1; D unclear. V was shortened by 3 bases and J by 5 bases, with 3 bases between the two germline ends. Germline V gene data show CDR1 as SGHRS and CDR2 as YFSETQ. The CDR3 covers 11 residues. This chain's CDR3 is CASSYHNEQFF. DNA of the CDR3: TGCGCCAGCAGCTACCACAATGAGCAGTTCTTC.

This clonotype appeared a few times. The chain recombines TRBV20-1 with TRBJ2-1; the D gene could be TRBD1 or TRBD2 (6 bases each). CDR1 and CDR2 (germline): DFQATT, SNEGSKA (reference sequence). The V gene lost 0 bases and the J gene lost 8 bases, with 20 bases spanning the gap. The CDR3 spans 16 residues. This CDR3 is CSARDTDQGRLDEQFF. The CDR3 DNA reads as TGCAGTGCTAGAGATACAGATCAGGGGAGGTTGGATGAGCAGTTCTTC.

This clonotype was detected a few times. The gene calls are TRBV7-9 and TRBJ1-2; D gene ambiguous. Germline loops: CDR1 SEHNR, CDR2 FQNEAQ (reference sequence). V was clipped by 4 bases and J by 1 base, with 16 bases between them. The CDR3 spans 16 residues. DNA of the CDR3: TGTGCCAGCAGCTCACTCCTGGACGCACTTAACTATGGCTACACCTTC. Amino acids: CASSSLLDALNYGYTF.

This clonotype was observed at least ten times. The chain is built from TRBV25-1 and TRBJ2-5; D may match TRBD1 or TRBD2 (5 bases each). Deletions cut 6 bases from V and 4 bases from J, with 9 bases between. Per germline, CDR1 MGHDK and CDR2 SYGVNS. CDR3 length equals 12 residues. The CDR3 coding sequence is TGTGCCAGCAGCTGGGACCTAGAGACCCAGTACTTC. It codes for CASSWDLETQYF.

This chain uses TRBV4-3 with TRBJ2-7, with D perhaps matching TRBD1 (6 bases). Between the trimmed V and J ends, which lost 5 bases and 2 bases, there was a span of 13 bases. The germline CDR1 and CDR2 sequences are LGHNA and YSLEER. The CDR3 consists of 14 residues. CDR3 in amino acids: CASSAGTYTYEQYF. The CDR3 DNA sequence: TGCGCCAGCAGCGCCGGGACATATACCTACGAGCAGTACTTC.

The table lists this clonotype with many counts. The chain recombines TRBV6-5 with TRBJ2-2; 11 nucleotides line up with TRBD1. The CDR3 has 18 amino acids. V was pared by 1 base and J by 5 bases, with 9 bases of the junction left unmatched. Germline assignment: CDR1 MNHEY and CDR2 SVGAGI. This CDR3 reads CASSYLYLGTGGTGELFF. As DNA, the CDR3 is TGTGCCAGCAGTTACTTGTACTTAGGGACAGGGGGGACCGGGGAGCTGTTTTTT.

The CDR3 sequence is CSVEGDIRGIETQYF. The CDR3 DNA reads as TGCAGCGTAGAGGGGGACATCAGGGGGATAGAGACCCAGTACTTC. The rearrangement joins TRBV29-1 to TRBJ2-5; 7 bases are shared with TRBD1. CDR1 and CDR2 (germline): SQVTM, ANQGSEA. V lost 6 bases, J lost 4 bases, and 14 bases stayed unmatched. This CDR3 is 15 amino acids long. Full variable domain (outside the CDR3, taken from reference TRBV29-1 and TRBJ2-5): SAVISQKPSRDICQRGTSLTIQCQVDSQVTMMFWYRQQPGQSLTLIATANQGSEATYESGFVIDKFPISRPNLTFSTLTVSNMSPEDSSIYLCSVEGDIRGIETQYFGPGTRLLVL.